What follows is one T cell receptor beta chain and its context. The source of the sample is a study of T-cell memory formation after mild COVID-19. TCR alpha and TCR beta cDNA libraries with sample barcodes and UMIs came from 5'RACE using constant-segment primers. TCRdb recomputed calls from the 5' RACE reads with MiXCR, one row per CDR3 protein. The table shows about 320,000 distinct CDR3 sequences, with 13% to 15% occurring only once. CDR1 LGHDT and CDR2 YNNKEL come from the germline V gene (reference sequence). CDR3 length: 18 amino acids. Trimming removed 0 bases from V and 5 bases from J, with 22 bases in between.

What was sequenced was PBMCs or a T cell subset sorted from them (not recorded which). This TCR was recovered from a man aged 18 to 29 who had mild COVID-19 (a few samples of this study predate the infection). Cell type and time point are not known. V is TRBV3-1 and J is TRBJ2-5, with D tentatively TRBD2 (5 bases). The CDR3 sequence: CASSQEPPGDYRLETQYF. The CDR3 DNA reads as TGTGCCAGCAGCCAAGAGCCCCCAGGCGACTATCGGTTGGAGACCCAGTACTTC.